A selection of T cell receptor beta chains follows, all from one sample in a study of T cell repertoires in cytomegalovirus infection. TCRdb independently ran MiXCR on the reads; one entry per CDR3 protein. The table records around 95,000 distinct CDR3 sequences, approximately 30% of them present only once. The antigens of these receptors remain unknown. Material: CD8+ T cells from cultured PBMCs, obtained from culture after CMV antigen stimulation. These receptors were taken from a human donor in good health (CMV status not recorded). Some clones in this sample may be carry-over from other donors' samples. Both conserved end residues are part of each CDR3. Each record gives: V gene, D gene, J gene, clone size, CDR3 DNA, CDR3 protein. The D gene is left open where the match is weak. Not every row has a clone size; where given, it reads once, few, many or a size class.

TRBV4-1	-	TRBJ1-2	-	TGCGCCAGCAGCCAAGACCGTGGGGGCTATGGCTACACCTTC	CASSQDRGGYGYTF
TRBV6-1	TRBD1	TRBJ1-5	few	TGTGCCAGCAGTGAAACAGGGGGCGGTCAGCCCCAGCATTTT	CASSETGGGQPQHF
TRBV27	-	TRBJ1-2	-	TGTGCCAGCAGTCCGTTCGGGGGCGACTATGGCTACACCTTC	CASSPFGGDYGYTF
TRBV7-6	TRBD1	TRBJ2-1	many	TGTGCCAGCAGCGATCCGACAGGGCTGAATGAGCAGTTCTTC	CASSDPTGLNEQFF
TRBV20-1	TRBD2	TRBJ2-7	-	TGCAGTGCTAGGGGGGGGGACGGGAGATACGAGCAGTACTTC	CSARGGDGRYEQYF
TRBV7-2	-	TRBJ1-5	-	TGTGCCAGCAGCTTAGACTTCGGGGGGAACCAGCCCCAGCATTTT	CASSLDFGGNQPQHF
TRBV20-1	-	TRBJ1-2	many	TGCAGTGCTAGAGATTACGACAGCGCTAACTATGGCTACACCTTC	CSARDYDSANYGYTF
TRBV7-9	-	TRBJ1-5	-	TGTGCCAGCAGCCCCGGGCTCCGATGGGAGAGCAATCAGCCCCAGCATTTT	CASSPGLRWESNQPQHF
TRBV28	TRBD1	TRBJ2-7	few	TGTGCCAGCAGTTTCCCGGGACAGGTGAAGGACGAGCAGTACTTC	CASSFPGQVKDEQYF
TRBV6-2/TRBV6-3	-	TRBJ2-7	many	TGTGCCAGCAGTTACGAACTACCTCCCCACGAGCAGTACTTC	CASSYELPPHEQYF
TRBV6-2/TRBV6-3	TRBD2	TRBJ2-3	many	TGTGCCAGCAGCCGGGAGGGACTAGCAGGAGATACGCAGTATTTT	CASSREGLAGDTQYF
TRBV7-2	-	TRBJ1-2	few	TGTGCCAGCAGCTTAAAACAGATAAACTATGGCTACACCTTC	CASSLKQINYGYTF